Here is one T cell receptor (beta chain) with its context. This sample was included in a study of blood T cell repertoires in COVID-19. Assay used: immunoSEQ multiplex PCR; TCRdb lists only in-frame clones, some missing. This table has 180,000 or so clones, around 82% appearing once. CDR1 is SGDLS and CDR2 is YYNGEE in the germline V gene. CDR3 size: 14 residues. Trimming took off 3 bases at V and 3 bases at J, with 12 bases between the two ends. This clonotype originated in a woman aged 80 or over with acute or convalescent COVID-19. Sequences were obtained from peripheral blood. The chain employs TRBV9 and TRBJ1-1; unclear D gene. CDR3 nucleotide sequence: TGTGCCAGCAGCGGCCCGGGTCCTTACACTGAAGCTTTCTTT. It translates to CASSGPGPYTEAFF.